Below, 12 T cell receptor beta chains from the same sample are listed, as sequenced in a study of technical replicates of blood from several donors. Assay: immunoSEQ multiplex PCR; the TCRdb copy retains only in-frame clones and omits some. The top ten clones hold 3% to 5% of a sample with about 49,000 clones, more than 85% of them seen once. Sequencing was carried out using PBMCs. The receptors shown here come from a human donor in good health. Some clones in this sample may be carry-over from other donors' samples.

The chain recombines TRBV4-1 with TRBJ2-3, with no clear D. The CDR3 is 13 amino acids. Trimming pared 4 bases from V and 4 bases from J, leaving 9 bases between. Germline CDR1 and CDR2: MGHRA and YSYEKL. The CDR3 DNA is TGCGCCAGCAGCCCAGTGGTCGCAGATACGCAGTATTTT. Translated, it gives CASSPVVADTQYF.

This clone was counted once. V and J are TRBV4-3 and TRBJ2-3; 13 nucleotides match TRBD2. Trimming cost V 4 bases and J 0 bases; bases outside gene matches: 4. CDR1 is LGHNA and CDR2 is YSLEER in the germline V gene. This CDR3 has 17 amino acids. This CDR3 is CASSPWTSGGSTDTQYF. CDR3 bases: TGCGCCAGCAGCCCTTGGACTAGCGGGGGAAGCACAGATACGCAGTATTTT.

V is TRBV5-1 and J is TRBJ2-1; 8 bases line up with TRBD2. J was trimmed by 4 bases and V by 4 bases; bases with no gene match: 4. The CDR3 runs 14 residues. CDR1 SGHRS and CDR2 YFSETQ come from the germline V gene. DNA of the CDR3: TGCGCCAGCAGCCCCGGGGGGGGGTACAATGAGCAGTTCTTC. It is translated as CASSPGGGYNEQFF.

A few counts support this clone. In DNA, the CDR3 is TGTGCCTGGATTCACGGGGAAAGGACTGAAGCTTTCTTT. Protein product: CAWIHGERTEAFF. This chain links TRBV30 with TRBJ1-1; no clear D gene. CDR1 and CDR2 (germline): GTSNPN, SVGIG (reference sequence). CDR3 size: 13 residues. Trimming shortened V by 4 bases and J by 5 bases, and 14 bases separated the two germline ends.

This chain links TRBV11-1 with TRBJ1-2, with 9 bases that match TRBD1. Germline V gene sequence: CDR1 SGHAT, CDR2 FQDESV (reference sequence). After removal of 5 bases from V and 4 bases from J, the junction contained 2 bases not matched to a gene. CDR3 length equals 13 residues. The CDR3 region is CASSLGQGYGYTF. The CDR3 DNA reads TGTGCCAGCAGCCTGGGACAGGGCTATGGCTACACCTTC.

The chain joins TRBV5-1 to TRBJ2-3, with D unclear. Germline V CDR1 and CDR2: SGHRS, YFSETQ. The V and J ends lost 1 base and 4 bases respectively, with 13 bases between them. The CDR3 covers 15 residues. The CDR3 region has the DNA TGCGCCAGCAGCTTGAGCTCCTTGGGCGCAGATACGCAGTATTTT. It translates to CASSLSSLGADTQYF.

This chain connects TRBV9 to TRBJ1-1; TRBD1 might be the D (6 bases). This CDR3 is 16 amino acids long. CDR1 and CDR2 from the germline V gene are SGDLS and YYNGEE. V lost 4 bases to trimming and J lost 1 base, with 17 bases between them. The CDR3 nucleotides are TGTGCCAGCAGCCCCGGAAACCAGGGGAGGAACACTGAAGCTTTCTTT. Translated: CASSPGNQGRNTEAFF.

The chain is built from TRBV11-3 and TRBJ2-2; D remains unclear. This CDR3 region has 13 residues. V was trimmed by 0 bases and J by 4 bases, leaving 3 bases between them. Germline lookup yields CDR1 SGHNT and CDR2 YENEEA. This CDR3 is CASSLDFTGELFF. The CDR3 region has the DNA TGTGCCAGCAGCTTAGACTTCACCGGGGAGCTGTTTTTT.

The J gene is TRBJ1-5, the V gene TRBV4-3, with no clear D. The germline gives CDR1 LGHNA, CDR2 YSLEER. Trimming cost V 0 bases and J 6 bases, with 6 bases left between them. The CDR3 sequence is 13 residues long. This chain's CDR3 is CASSQDGSQPQHF. The DNA of the CDR3 is TGCGCCAGCAGCCAAGACGGGTCTCAGCCCCAGCATTTT.

The chain employs TRBV2 and TRBJ1-3, with D possibly TRBD1 on 5 matching bases. The V end was cut by 6 bases, the J end by 3 bases, with 12 bases between. Germline CDR1 is SNHLY and CDR2 is FYNNEI. The CDR3 consists of 14 residues. CDR3 nucleotides: TGTGCCAGCAGAGTGACAGCAGGTGGAAACACCATATATTTT. This encodes CASRVTAGGNTIYF.

The J gene is TRBJ1-1, the V gene TRBV5-5; no reliable D call. This CDR3 contains 13 residues. The germline V gene has CDR1 SGHKS and CDR2 YYEKEE (reference sequence). Between the trimmed V and J ends, which lost 4 bases and 1 base, there was a span of 8 bases. CDR3 DNA sequence: TGTGCCAGCAGCGTTATCTGGAACACTGAAGCTTTCTTT. This gives the protein CASSVIWNTEAFF.

This chain joins TRBV7-8 and TRBJ2-7; TRBD2 might be the D (5 bases). CDR1 SGHVS and CDR2 FQNEAQ come from the germline V gene. The V and J ends lost 5 bases and 3 bases respectively, with 20 bases between them. CDR3 size: 16 residues. The CDR3, as DNA: TGTGCCAGCAGCCGCGGGTTATCGGGGAACATCTACGAGCAGTACTTC. Its protein product is CASSRGLSGNIYEQYF.